The rows below give T cell receptor beta chains drawn from one sample of a study of blood T cells in healthy people across ages. TCRdb re-derived calls from the 5' RACE reads in MiXCR, one entry per CDR3 protein. The table includes under 850,000 distinct CDR3 sequences, about 36% detected once. Sequenced sample: blood. The receptors originated from a young man in good health. Both conserved end residues are part of each CDR3. The D gene is left open where the match is weak. Clone size is stated in some rows and not others, as once, few, many or a class when expanded.

>-|many|TRBV2|TRBJ2-6
CASMVPSGANVLTF
TGTGCCAGCATGGTACCCTCTGGGGCCAACGTCCTGACTTTC
>-|few|TRBV7-2|TRBJ2-3
CASSLVGGLFTDTQYF
TGTGCCAGCAGCTTAGTCGGGGGTTTATTCACAGATACGCAGTATTTT
>TRBD1|-|TRBV5-1|TRBJ2-5
CASSFQDRAQETQYF
TGCGCCAGCAGCTTCCAGGACAGGGCCCAAGAGACCCAGTACTTC
>-|many|TRBV20-1|TRBJ2-5
CSARVWGWGETQYF
TGCAGTGCTAGAGTATGGGGATGGGGTGAGACCCAGTACTTC
>-|once|TRBV9|TRBJ1-1
CAGSGGRRNTEAFF
TGTGCCGGCAGCGGCGGGCGCCGGAACACTGAAGCTTTCTTT
>TRBD1|once|TRBV25-1|TRBJ2-5
CATKDRGGEETQYF
TGTGCCACCAAGGACAGGGGAGGTGAAGAGACCCAGTACTTC
>TRBD1|few|TRBV20-1|TRBJ1-5
CSARAGTGSNQPQHF
TGCAGTGCTAGAGCCGGGACAGGGAGCAATCAGCCCCAGCATTTT
>-|few|TRBV2|TRBJ2-1
CASWSVRRSEQFF
TGTGCCAGCTGGTCAGTCCGCCGATCTGAGCAGTTCTTC
>TRBD2|few|TRBV4-1|TRBJ2-7
CASSQGYKRGPLLDEQYF
TGCGCCAGCAGCCAAGGATATAAGCGGGGGCCCCTTCTGGATGAGCAGTACTTC
>-|-|TRBV12-3/TRBV12-4|TRBJ2-1
CASVDTLHNEQFF
TGTGCCAGCGTCGACACTCTCCACAATGAGCAGTTCTTC
>TRBD2|-|TRBV2|TRBJ2-1
CASSRLAGNLWFF
TGTGCCAGCAGTCGACTAGCGGGAAATCTTTGGTTCTTC
>-|-|TRBV6-1|TRBJ1-2
CASGEKGNDGYTF
TGTGCCAGCGGGGAAAAGGGTAACGATGGCTACACCTTC
>-|-|TRBV9|TRBJ1-4
CASSVGGDNEKLFF
TGTGCCAGCAGCGTCGGAGGAGATAATGAAAAACTGTTTTTT
>TRBD1|-|TRBV4-3|TRBJ2-3
CASSHRDRRTDMQYF
TGCGCCAGCAGCCACCGGGACAGGAGAACAGATATGCAGTATTTT
>TRBD2|many|TRBV28|TRBJ2-5
CASSPRLAGQETQYF
TGTGCCAGCAGCCCACGACTAGCGGGTCAAGAGACCCAGTACTTC
>-|-|TRBV7-8|TRBJ2-1
CASTQRLDYNGQFF
TGTGCCAGCACCCAGCGGCTCGATTACAATGGGCAGTTCTTC
>TRBD2|-|TRBV14|TRBJ2-2
CASSQAHGSGIRTGELFF
TGTGCCAGCAGCCAAGCCCATGGTAGCGGGATAAGGACCGGGGAGCTGTTTTTT
>TRBD1|-|TRBV7-2|TRBJ2-7
CASSPVGQGLHEQYF
TGTGCCAGCAGCCCGGTGGGACAGGGGTTACATGAGCAGTACTTC
>TRBD1|many|TRBV7-6|TRBJ2-4
CASSIGQGNIQYF
TGTGCCAGCAGCATCGGACAGGGAAACATTCAGTACTTC
>-|few|TRBV30|TRBJ1-2
CVNPRQPYGYTF
TGTGTCAACCCGAGACAGCCCTATGGCTACACCTTC
>-|few|TRBV7-9|TRBJ2-1
CASSLPPSISYNEQFF
TGTGCCAGCAGCTTACCCCCTAGTATTTCCTACAATGAGCAGTTCTTC
>-|few|TRBV20-1|TRBJ2-1
CSAKKPGRSTYNEQFF
TGCAGTGCTAAGAAACCGGGACGGTCAACCTACAATGAGCAGTTCTTC